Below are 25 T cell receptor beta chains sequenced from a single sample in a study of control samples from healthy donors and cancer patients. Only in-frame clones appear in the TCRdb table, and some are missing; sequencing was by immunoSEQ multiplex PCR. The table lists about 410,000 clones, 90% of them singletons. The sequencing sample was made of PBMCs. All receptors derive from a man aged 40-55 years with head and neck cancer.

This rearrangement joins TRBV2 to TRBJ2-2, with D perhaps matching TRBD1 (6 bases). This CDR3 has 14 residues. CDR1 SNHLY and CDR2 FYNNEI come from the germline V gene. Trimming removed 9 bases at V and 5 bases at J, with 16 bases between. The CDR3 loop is CASRQGLSTGELFF. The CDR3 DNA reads TGTGCCAGTAGGCAGGGGTTATCGACCGGGGAGCTGTTTTTT. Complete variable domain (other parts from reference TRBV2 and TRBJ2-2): EPEVTQTPSHQVTQMGQEVILRCVPISNHLYFYWYRQILGQKVEFLVSFYNNEISEKSEIFDDQFSVERPDGSNFTLKIRSTKLEDSAMYFCASRQGLSTGELFFGEGSRLTVL.

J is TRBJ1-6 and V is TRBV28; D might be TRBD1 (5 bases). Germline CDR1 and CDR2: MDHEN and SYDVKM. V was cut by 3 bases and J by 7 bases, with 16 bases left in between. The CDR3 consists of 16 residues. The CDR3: CASSFHGTLRNSPLHF. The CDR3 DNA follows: TGTGCCAGCAGTTTCCATGGGACTTTACGGAATTCACCCCTCCACTTT.

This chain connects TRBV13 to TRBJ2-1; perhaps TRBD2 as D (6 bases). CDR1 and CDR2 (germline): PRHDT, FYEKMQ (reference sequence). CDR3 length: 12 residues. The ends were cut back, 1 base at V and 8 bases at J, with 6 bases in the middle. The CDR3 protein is CASSLVADEQFF. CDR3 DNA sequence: TGTGCCAGCAGCTTAGTAGCGGATGAGCAGTTCTTC. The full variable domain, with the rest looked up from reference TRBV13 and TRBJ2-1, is AAGVIQSPRHLIKEKRETATLKCYPIPRHDTVYWYQQGPGQDPQFLISFYEKMQSDKGSIPDRFSAQQFSDYHSELNMSSLELGDSALYFCASSLVADEQFFGPGTRLTVL.

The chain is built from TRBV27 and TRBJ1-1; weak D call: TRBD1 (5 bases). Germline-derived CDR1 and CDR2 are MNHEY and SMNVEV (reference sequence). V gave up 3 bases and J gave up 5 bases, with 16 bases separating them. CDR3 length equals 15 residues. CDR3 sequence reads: CASSFLPAGGTEAFF. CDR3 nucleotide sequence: TGTGCCAGCAGTTTCCTTCCGGCGGGGGGGACTGAAGCTTTCTTT.

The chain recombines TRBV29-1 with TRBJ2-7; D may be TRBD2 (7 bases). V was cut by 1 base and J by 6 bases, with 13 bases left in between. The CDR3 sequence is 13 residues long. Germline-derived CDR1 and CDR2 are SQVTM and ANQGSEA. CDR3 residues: CSVEARGGAEQYF. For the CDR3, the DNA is TGCAGCGTTGAAGCCCGTGGGGGGGCCGAGCAGTACTTC.

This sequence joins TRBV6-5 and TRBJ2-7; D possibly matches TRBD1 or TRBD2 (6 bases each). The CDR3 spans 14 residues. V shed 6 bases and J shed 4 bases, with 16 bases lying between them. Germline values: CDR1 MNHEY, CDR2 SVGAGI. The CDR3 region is CASSLGGHLYEQYF. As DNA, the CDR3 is TGTGCCAGCAGCCTCGGGGGACATCTATACGAGCAGTACTTC.

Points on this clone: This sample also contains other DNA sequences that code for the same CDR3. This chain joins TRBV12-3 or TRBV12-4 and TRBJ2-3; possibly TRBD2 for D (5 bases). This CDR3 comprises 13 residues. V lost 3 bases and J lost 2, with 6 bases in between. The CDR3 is CASSFRDTDTQYF. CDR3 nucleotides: TGTGCCAGCAGTTTCCGGGACACAGATACGCAGTATTTT.

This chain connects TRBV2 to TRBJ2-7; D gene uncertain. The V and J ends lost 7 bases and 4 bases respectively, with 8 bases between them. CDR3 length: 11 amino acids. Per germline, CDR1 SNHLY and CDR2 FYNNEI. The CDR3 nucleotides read TGTGCCAGCACCGATATATACGAGCAGTACTTC. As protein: CASTDIYEQYF. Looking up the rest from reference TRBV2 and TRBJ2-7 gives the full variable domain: EPEVTQTPSHQVTQMGQEVILRCVPISNHLYFYWYRQILGQKVEFLVSFYNNEISEKSEIFDDQFSVERPDGSNFTLKIRSTKLEDSAMYFCASTDIYEQYFGPGTRLTVT.

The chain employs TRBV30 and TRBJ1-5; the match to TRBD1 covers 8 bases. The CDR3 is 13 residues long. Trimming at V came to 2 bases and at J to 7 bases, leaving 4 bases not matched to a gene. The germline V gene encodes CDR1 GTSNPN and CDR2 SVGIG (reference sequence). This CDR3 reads CAWSQQGGQPQHF. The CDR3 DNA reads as TGTGCCTGGAGTCAACAGGGGGGCCAGCCCCAGCATTTT.

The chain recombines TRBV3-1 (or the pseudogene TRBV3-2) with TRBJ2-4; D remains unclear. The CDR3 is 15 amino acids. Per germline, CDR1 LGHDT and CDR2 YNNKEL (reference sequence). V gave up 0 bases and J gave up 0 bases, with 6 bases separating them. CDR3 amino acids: CASSQDLLAKNIQYF. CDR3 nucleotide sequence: TGTGCCAGCAGCCAAGATCTGCTAGCCAAAAACATTCAGTACTTC.

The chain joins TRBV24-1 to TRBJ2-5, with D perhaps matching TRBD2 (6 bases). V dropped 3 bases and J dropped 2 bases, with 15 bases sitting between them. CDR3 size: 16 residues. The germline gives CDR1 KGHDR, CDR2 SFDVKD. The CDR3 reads CATSDRQGSGQETQYF. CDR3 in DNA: TGTGCCACCAGTGATCGTCAGGGAAGCGGGCAAGAGACCCAGTACTTC.

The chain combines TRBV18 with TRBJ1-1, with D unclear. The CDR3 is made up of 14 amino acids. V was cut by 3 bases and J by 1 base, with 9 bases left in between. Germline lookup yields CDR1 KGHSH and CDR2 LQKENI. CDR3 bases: TGTGCCAGCTCACCCATGGGCCGGAACACTGAAGCTTTCTTT. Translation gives CASSPMGRNTEAFF. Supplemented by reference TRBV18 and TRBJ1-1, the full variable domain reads NAGVMQNPRHLVRRRGQEARLRCSPMKGHSHVYWYRQLPEEGLKFMVYLQKENIIDESGMPKERFSAEFPKEGPSILRIQQVVRGDSAAYFCASSPMGRNTEAFFGQGTRLTVV.

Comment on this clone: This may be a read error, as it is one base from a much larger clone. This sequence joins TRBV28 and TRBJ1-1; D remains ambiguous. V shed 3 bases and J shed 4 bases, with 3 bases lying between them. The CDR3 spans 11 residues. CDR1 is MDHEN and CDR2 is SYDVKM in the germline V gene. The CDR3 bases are TGTGCCAGCAGTTTTAGCACTGAAGCTTTCTTT. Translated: CASSFSTEAFF.

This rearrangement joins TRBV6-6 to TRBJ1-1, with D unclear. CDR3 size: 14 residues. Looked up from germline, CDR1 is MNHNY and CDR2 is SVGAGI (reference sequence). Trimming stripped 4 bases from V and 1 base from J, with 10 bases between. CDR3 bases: TGTGCCAGCAGTTGGGAGAGACAGAACACTGAAGCTTTCTTT. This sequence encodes CASSWERQNTEAFF.

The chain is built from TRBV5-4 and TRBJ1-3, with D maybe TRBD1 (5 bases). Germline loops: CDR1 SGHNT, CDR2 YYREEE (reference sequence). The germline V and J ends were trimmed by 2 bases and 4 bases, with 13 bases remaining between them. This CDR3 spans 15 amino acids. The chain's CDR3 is CASSFFGAAGNTIYF. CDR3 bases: TGTGCCAGCAGCTTTTTTGGGGCGGCAGGAAACACCATATATTTT.

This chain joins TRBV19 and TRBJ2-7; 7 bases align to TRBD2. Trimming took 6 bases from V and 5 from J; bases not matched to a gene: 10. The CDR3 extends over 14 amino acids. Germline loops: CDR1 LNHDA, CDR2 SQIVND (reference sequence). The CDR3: CASREGGRADEQYF. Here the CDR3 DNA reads TGTGCCAGTAGAGAGGGTGGGAGGGCCGACGAGCAGTACTTC.

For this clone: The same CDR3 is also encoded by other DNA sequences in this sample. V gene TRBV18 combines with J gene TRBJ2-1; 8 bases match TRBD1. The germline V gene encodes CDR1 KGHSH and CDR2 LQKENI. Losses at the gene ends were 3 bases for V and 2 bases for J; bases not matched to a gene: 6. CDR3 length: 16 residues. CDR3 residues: CASSPPDRATYNEQFF. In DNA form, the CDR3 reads TGTGCCAGCTCACCTCCGGACAGGGCTACCTACAATGAGCAGTTCTTC.

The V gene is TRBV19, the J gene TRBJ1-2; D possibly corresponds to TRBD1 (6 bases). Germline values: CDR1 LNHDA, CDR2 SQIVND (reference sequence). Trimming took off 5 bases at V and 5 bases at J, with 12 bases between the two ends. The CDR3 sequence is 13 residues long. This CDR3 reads CASSGRGSYGYTF. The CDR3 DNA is TGTGCCAGTAGTGGCAGGGGCTCATATGGCTACACCTTC.

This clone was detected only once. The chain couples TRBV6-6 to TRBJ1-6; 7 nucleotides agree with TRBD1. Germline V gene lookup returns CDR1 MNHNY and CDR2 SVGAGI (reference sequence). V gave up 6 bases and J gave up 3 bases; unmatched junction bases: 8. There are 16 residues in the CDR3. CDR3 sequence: CASRPGTDFYNSPLHF. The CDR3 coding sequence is TGTGCCAGCAGGCCCGGGACAGATTTCTATAATTCACCCCTCCACTTT.

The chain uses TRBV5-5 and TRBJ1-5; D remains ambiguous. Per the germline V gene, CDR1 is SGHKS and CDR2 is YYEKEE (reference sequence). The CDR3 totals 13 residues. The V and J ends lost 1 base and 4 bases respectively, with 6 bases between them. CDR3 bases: TGTGCCAGCAGCTTGCAAGGGAATCAGCCCCAGCATTTT. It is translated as CASSLQGNQPQHF.

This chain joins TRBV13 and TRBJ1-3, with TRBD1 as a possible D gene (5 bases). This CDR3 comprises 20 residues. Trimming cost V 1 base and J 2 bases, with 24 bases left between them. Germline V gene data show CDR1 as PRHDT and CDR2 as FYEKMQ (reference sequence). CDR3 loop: CASSLVAGSGFPGPGNTIYF. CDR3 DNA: TGTGCCAGCAGCTTAGTAGCGGGATCGGGATTTCCGGGACCTGGAAACACCATATATTTT.

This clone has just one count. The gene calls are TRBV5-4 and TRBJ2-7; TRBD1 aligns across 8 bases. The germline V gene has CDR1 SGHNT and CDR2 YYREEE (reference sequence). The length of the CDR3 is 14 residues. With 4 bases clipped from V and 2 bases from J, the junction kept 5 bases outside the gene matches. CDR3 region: CASSQGQDTYEQYF. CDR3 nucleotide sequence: TGTGCCAGCAGCCAGGGACAGGACACCTACGAGCAGTACTTC.

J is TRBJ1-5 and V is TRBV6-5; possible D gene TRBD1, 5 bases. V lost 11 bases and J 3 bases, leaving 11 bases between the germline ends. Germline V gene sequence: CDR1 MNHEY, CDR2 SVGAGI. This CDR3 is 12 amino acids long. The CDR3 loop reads CAWDAYNQPQHF. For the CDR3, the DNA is TGTGCCTGGGACGCCTACAATCAGCCCCAGCATTTT.

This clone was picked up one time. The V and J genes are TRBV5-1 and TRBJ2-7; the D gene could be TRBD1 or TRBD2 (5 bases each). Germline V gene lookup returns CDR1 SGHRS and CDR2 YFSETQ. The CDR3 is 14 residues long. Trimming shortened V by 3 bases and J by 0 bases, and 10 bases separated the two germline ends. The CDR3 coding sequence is TGCGCCAGCAGCTCCGGGACCAGCTCCTACGAGCAGTACTTC. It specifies CASSSGTSSYEQYF. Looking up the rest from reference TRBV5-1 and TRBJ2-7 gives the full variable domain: KAGVTQTPRYLIKTRGQQVTLSCSPISGHRSVSWYQQTPGQGLQFLFEYFSETQRNKGNFPGRFSGRQFSNSRSEMNVSTLELGDSALYLCASSSGTSSYEQYFGPGTRLTVT.

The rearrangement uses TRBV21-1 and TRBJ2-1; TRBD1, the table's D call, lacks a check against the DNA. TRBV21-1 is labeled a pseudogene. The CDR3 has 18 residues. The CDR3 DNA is TGTGCCAGCAGCAAAGCATCTGGGACAGGGGATTCCTACAATGAGCAGTTCTTC. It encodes CASSKASGTGDSYNEQFF.